This T cell receptor beta chain is drawn from a study of blood T cell repertoires in COVID-19. Study-level information: PBMCs, B-cell-depleted T cells, or T cells were the source of the cDNA or gDNA that made up the material.

Profiled with immunoSEQ multiplex PCR; TCRdb holds only in-frame clones, not every one. The table lists more than 200,000 clones, 87% of them singletons, with 7% to 7.5% in the top ten. This clone has just a few counts. Those who participated ranged in age from about 18 to 89 years and resided in about two dozen US areas. Germline CDR1 reads LNHDA; CDR2 reads SQIVND (reference sequence). This CDR3 has 18 residues. V shed 2 bases, J shed 9 bases, and the junction held 15 bases outside the gene matches. The chain carries TRBV19 and TRBJ2-2; 10 nucleotides line up with TRBD2. The receptor was derived from a man aged 25-40 years in a cohort exposed to, infected with or recovered from COVID-19 (not recorded which). Sequencing was done on a sample of PBMCs or T cells enriched from blood (not recorded which). CDR3 protein: CASSIRRAGGPTARELFF. CDR3 DNA: TGTGCCAGTAGTATACGGCGAGCGGGAGGGCCAACGGCGCGGGAGCTGTTTTTT.